The 19 T cell receptor beta chains presented below share a single source sample, sequenced in a study of blood T cells in healthy people across ages. The second PCR ran about 6 to 12 cycles with a sample-barcoded 5' primer and J-beta primers. MiXCR, run by TCRdb on the 5' RACE reads, gives a single entry per CDR3 protein. Of roughly 830,000 distinct CDR3 sequences detected, approximately 59% appear once; the ten largest clones hold around a quarter. The specimen sequenced was blood. The receptors were gathered from a man aged 25 to 45 in good health.

The rearrangement uses TRBV4-2 and TRBJ1-2; D is uncertain. The germline V gene encodes CDR1 LGHNA and CDR2 YNFKEQ. CDR3 length equals 15 residues. V gave up 0 bases and J gave up 0 bases, with 8 bases separating them. CDR3 residues: CASSQELGTNYGYTF. As DNA, the CDR3 is TGTGCCAGCAGCCAAGAACTGGGTACTAACTATGGCTACACCTTC.

In this sample, this clonotype turned up a few times. The CDR3 loop is CSARSSTSGGLYEQYF. In nucleotides, the CDR3 is TGCAGTGCTAGGTCATCGACTAGCGGGGGTCTCTACGAGCAGTACTTC. J is TRBJ2-7 and V is TRBV20-1, with 12 positions matching TRBD2. Germline CDR1 and CDR2: DFQATT and SNEGSKA (reference sequence). V lost 3 bases, J lost 3 bases, and 9 bases stayed unmatched. The CDR3 consists of 16 residues.

This sequence joins TRBV2 and TRBJ2-1; possible D gene TRBD1, 6 bases. CDR3 size: 13 residues. Germline CDR1 is SNHLY and CDR2 is FYNNEI. Trimming took off 4 bases at V and 10 bases at J, with 14 bases between the two ends. Here the CDR3 reads CASSVSQGREQFF. The CDR3 DNA is TGTGCCAGCAGTGTCTCACAGGGAAGGGAGCAGTTCTTC.

The V call is TRBV20-1, the J call TRBJ2-1; TRBD2 aligns across 13 bases. This CDR3 region has 22 residues. The V gene's germline CDR1 is DFQATT and CDR2 SNEGSKA (reference sequence). V shed 3 bases, J shed 0 bases, and the junction held 20 bases outside the gene matches. The CDR3 loop reads CSARGPRTWTSGGAASYNEQFF. The DNA for the CDR3 is TGCAGTGCTAGGGGACCCCGGACTTGGACTAGCGGGGGCGCTGCCTCCTACAATGAGCAGTTCTTC.

This clonotype was observed once. This chain links TRBV11-2 with TRBJ2-7; no clear D. The CDR3 has 12 residues. The V end was cut by 3 bases, the J end by 5 bases, with 8 bases between. The germline V gene encodes CDR1 SGHAT and CDR2 FQNNGV. CDR3 amino acids: CASSFPNHEQYF. In DNA form, the CDR3 reads TGTGCCAGCAGCTTCCCGAACCACGAGCAGTACTTC.

The gene calls are TRBV29-1 and TRBJ2-3; no definite D call. This CDR3 spans 15 amino acids. V gave up 5 bases and J gave up 2 bases, with 17 bases separating them. CDR1 and CDR2 (germline): SQVTM, ANQGSEA. The CDR3 protein is CSVQLSSSSTDTQYF. The CDR3 DNA reads TGCAGCGTTCAATTGAGTTCCTCATCCACAGATACGCAGTATTTT.

This clonotype was seen a single time. The rearrangement joins TRBV6-5 to TRBJ2-7; D is possibly TRBD2 (6 bases). V was trimmed by 1 base and J by 3 bases, leaving 13 bases between them. This CDR3 contains 15 residues. The V gene's germline CDR1 is MNHEY and CDR2 SVGAGI. CDR3 DNA: TGTGCCAGCAGTTACTTACAGACTAGACTCTACGAGCAGTACTTC. Its translation: CASSYLQTRLYEQYF.

The chain couples TRBV4-1 to TRBJ1-1, with D possibly matching TRBD1 (6 bases). This CDR3 region has 14 residues. The germline V gene has CDR1 MGHRA and CDR2 YSYEKL. The V end was cut by 4 bases, the J end by 5 bases, with 14 bases between. In nucleotides, the CDR3 is TGCGCCAGCAGCCCGAGGGGGAGAGGAACTGAAGCTTTCTTT. It is translated as CASSPRGRGTEAFF.

The chain links TRBV6-6 to TRBJ1-6; 8 bases line up with TRBD1. V shed 7 bases, J shed 4 bases, and the junction held 6 bases outside the gene matches. The germline CDR1 and CDR2 sequences are MNHNY and SVGAGI (reference sequence). This CDR3 has 15 residues. The chain's CDR3 is CASTITGGYNSPLHF. The CDR3 region has the DNA TGTGCCAGCACCATCACAGGGGGTTATAATTCACCCCTCCACTTT.

V and J are TRBV7-2 and TRBJ2-5; 7 bases match TRBD2. Germline assignment: CDR1 SGHTA and CDR2 FQGNSA. The CDR3 has 15 residues. V was pared by 4 bases and J by 5 bases, with 10 bases of the junction left unmatched. In nucleotides, the CDR3 is TGTGCCAGCAGCTCCTTGGGAGGGCAGCTGGAGACCCAGTACTTC. Translation: CASSSLGGQLETQYF.

V usage is TRBV7-2 and J usage is TRBJ2-7; D assignment may be TRBD1 or TRBD2 (5 bases each). There are 14 residues in the CDR3. Germline assignment: CDR1 SGHTA and CDR2 FQGNSA. Trimming stripped 5 bases from V and 4 bases from J, with 15 bases between. DNA of the CDR3: TGTGCCAGCAGCCTGGGACCGATCTTATACGAGCAGTACTTC. It yields the protein CASSLGPILYEQYF.

This clonotype was detected only a few times. J is TRBJ2-4 and V is TRBV7-9; D ambiguous. The CDR3 runs 14 residues. CDR1 is SEHNR and CDR2 is FQNEAQ in the germline V gene (reference sequence). The V and J ends lost 1 base and 8 bases respectively, with 12 bases between them. CDR3 nucleotides: TGTGCCAGCAGCTTAGGTATAGGCGGTGACATTCAGTACTTC. This sequence encodes CASSLGIGGDIQYF.

V gene TRBV29-1 combines with J gene TRBJ1-4; D not resolved. The CDR3 consists of 13 residues. The germline V gene has CDR1 SQVTM and CDR2 ANQGSEA. The V end was cut by 5 bases, the J end by 5 bases, with 12 bases between. The DNA for the CDR3 is TGCAGCGTTAAAGGGATCGGGAATGAAAAACTGTTTTTT. Its protein is CSVKGIGNEKLFF.

On this clonotype: One junction end does not reproduce the germline sequence, and a read error may be involved. The V and J genes are TRBV12-3 or TRBV12-4 and TRBJ2-7; no reliable D call. CDR3 length equals 14 residues. The CDR3 spells CASSLGTASHEQYF. For the CDR3, the DNA is TGTGCCAGCAGTTTAGGGACGGCCTCCCACGAGCAGTACTTC.

This clonotype was seen only a few times. The chain recombines TRBV7-9 with TRBJ2-4; TRBD2 aligns across 12 bases. With 4 bases clipped from V and 6 bases from J, the junction kept 10 bases outside the gene matches. Germline CDR1 is SEHNR and CDR2 is FQNEAQ (reference sequence). The CDR3 has 17 residues. The CDR3 coding sequence is TGTGCCAGCAGCTCTTGGACTAGCGGGGCCCCTGGAAACATTCAGTACTTC. Translated, it gives CASSSWTSGAPGNIQYF.

The chain recombines TRBV12-3 or TRBV12-4 with TRBJ2-1; no reliable D call. CDR3 length: 12 amino acids. V was clipped by 2 bases and J by 8 bases, with 7 bases between them. The CDR3 sequence is CASSLRVDEQFF. CDR3 DNA sequence: TGTGCCAGCAGTTTACGGGTGGATGAGCAGTTCTTC.

The gene calls are TRBV7-9 and TRBJ2-3; TRBD1 matches 9 bases. The germline V gene encodes CDR1 SEHNR and CDR2 FQNEAQ (reference sequence). Trimming removed 5 bases from V and 3 bases from J; junction bases left unmatched: 6. This CDR3 region has 15 residues. The chain's CDR3 is CASSPGQGYTDTQYF. The CDR3 bases are TGTGCCAGCAGCCCGGGACAGGGCTATACAGATACGCAGTATTTT.

This chain joins TRBV7-8 and TRBJ2-5; TRBD1 is a possible D gene (6 bases). The CDR3 sequence is 15 residues long. The V and J ends lost 0 bases and 5 bases respectively, with 13 bases between them. Looked up from germline, CDR1 is SGHVS and CDR2 is FQNEAQ. The CDR3 is CASSLAWQGYETQYF. CDR3 coding DNA: TGTGCCAGCAGCTTAGCGTGGCAGGGGTACGAGACCCAGTACTTC.

This clonotype has only one observation. The rearrangement uses TRBV12-3 or TRBV12-4 and TRBJ2-1, with TRBD2 matching 11 bases. The CDR3 runs to 16 residues. Germline trimming cut 3 bases from V and 4 bases from J; bases unmatched to any gene: 5. Here the CDR3 DNA reads TGTGCCAGCAGTTTGCCTAGCGGGGGGTATTACAATGAGCAGTTCTTC. Translation: CASSLPSGGYYNEQFF.